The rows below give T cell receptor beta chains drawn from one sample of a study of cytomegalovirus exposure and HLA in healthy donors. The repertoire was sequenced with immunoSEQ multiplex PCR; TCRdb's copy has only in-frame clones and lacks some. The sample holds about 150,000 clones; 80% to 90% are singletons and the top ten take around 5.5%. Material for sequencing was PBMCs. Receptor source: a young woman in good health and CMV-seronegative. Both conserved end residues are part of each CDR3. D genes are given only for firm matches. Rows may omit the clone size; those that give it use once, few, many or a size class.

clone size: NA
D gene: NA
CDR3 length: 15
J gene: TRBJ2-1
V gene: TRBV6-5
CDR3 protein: CASSYEAGSYNEQFF
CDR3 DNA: TGTGCCAGCAGTTACGAGGCGGGATCCTACAATGAGCAGTTCTTC

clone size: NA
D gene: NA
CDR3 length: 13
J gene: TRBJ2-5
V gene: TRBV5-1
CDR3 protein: CASHPGVKETQYF
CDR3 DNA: TGCGCCAGCCACCCGGGGGTGAAAGAGACCCAGTACTTC

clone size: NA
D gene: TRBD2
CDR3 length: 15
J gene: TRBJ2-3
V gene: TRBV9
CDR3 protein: CASSVGGSGTDTQYF
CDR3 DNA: TGTGCCAGCAGCGTAGGAGGTAGCGGGACAGATACGCAGTATTTT

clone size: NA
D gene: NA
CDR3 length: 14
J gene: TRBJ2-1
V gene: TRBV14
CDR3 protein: CASSRDLAADEQFF
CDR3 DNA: TGTGCCAGCAGCCGTGACCTAGCAGCCGATGAGCAGTTCTTC

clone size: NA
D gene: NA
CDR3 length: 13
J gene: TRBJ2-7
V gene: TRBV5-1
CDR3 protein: CASSLVPLYEQYF
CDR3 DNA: TGCGCCAGCAGCTTGGTCCCACTCTACGAGCAGTACTTC

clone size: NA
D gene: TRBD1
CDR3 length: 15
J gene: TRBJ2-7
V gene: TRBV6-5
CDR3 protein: CASSYRGQGPYEQYF
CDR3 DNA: TGTGCCAGCAGTTATCGGGGACAGGGGCCCTACGAGCAGTACTTC

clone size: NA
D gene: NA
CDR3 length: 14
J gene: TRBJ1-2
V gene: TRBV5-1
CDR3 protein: CASSLEREGDGYTF
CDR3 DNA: TGCGCCAGCAGCTTGGAAAGGGAGGGGGATGGCTACACCTTC

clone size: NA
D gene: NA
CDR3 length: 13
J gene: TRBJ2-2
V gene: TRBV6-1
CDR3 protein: CASTAPYTGELFF
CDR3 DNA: TGTGCCAGCACTGCGCCTTACACCGGGGAGCTGTTTTTT

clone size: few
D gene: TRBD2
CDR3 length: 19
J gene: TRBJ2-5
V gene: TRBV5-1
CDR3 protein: CASSLWGLAGPGYQETQYF
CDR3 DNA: TGCGCCAGCAGCTTGTGGGGACTAGCGGGGCCGGGGTACCAAGAGACCCAGTACTTC

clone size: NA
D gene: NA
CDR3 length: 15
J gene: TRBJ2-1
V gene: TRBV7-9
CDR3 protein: CASSLVGGGVREQFF
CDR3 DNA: TGTGCCAGCAGCTTAGTGGGTGGAGGGGTACGGGAGCAGTTCTTC

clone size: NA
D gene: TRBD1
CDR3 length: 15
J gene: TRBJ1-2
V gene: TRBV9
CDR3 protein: CASSVTETGVYGYTF
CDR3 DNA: TGTGCCAGCAGCGTAACCGAGACAGGGGTATATGGCTACACCTTC

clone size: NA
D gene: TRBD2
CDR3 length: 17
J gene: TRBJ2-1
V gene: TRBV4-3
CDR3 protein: CASSQEPLAGPYNEQFF
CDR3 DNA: TGCGCCAGCAGCCAAGAACCCCTAGCGGGGCCCTACAATGAGCAGTTCTTC

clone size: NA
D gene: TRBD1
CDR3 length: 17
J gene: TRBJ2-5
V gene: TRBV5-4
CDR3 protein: CASSLAIGTAFQETQYF
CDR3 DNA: TGTGCCAGCAGCTTGGCAATTGGGACAGCATTCCAAGAGACCCAGTACTTC

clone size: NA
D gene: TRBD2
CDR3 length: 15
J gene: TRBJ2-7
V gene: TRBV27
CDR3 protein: CASSLGSGRIYEQYF
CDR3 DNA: TGTGCCAGCAGTTTAGGTAGCGGGAGAATCTACGAGCAGTACTTC

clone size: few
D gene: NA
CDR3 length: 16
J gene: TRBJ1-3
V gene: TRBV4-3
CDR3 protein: CASSQDRRGTGNTIYF
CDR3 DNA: TGCGCCAGCAGCCAAGATCGTCGGGGGACGGGAAACACCATATATTTT

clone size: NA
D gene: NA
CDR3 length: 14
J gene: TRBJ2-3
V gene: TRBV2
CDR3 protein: CASSPGHSTDTQYF
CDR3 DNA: TGTGCCAGCAGCCCGGGACATAGCACAGATACGCAGTATTTT